The 8 T cell receptor beta chains reported below all come from one sample, sequenced in a study of blood T cells in healthy people across ages. PCR was performed a second time for 7 to 11 cycles using a sample-barcoded 5' primer and a J-beta primer mix. MiXCR, applied by TCRdb to the 5' RACE reads, yields one record per CDR3 protein. This sample has 2 million or so distinct CDR3 sequences, with about 50% found just once. The sequencing input was blood. These receptors all come from a woman aged 40 to 55 in good health.

This chain links TRBV18 with TRBJ2-7, with D possibly being TRBD1 (6 bases). The germline V and J ends were trimmed by 6 bases and 2 bases, with 14 bases remaining between them. Germline CDR1 and CDR2: KGHSH and LQKENI. CDR3 size: 14 residues. DNA for the CDR3: TGTGCCAGCTCTCCTCAGACAGGAACCTACGAGCAGTACTTC. The encoded protein is CASSPQTGTYEQYF.

The rearrangement joins TRBV5-1 to TRBJ2-3; 7 bases map to TRBD2. This CDR3 has 14 amino acids. Trimming at V came to 5 bases and at J to 1 base, leaving 4 bases not matched to a gene. Germline values: CDR1 SGHRS, CDR2 YFSETQ. CDR3 nucleotides: TGCGCCAGCAGTATGGCGGGGGGCACAGATACGCAGTATTTT. It encodes CASSMAGGTDTQYF.

This clonotype was seen just once. V usage is TRBV28 and J usage is TRBJ1-6; TRBD1 might be the D (6 bases). Trimming cost V 7 bases and J 8 bases, with 15 bases left between them. The CDR3 has 14 residues. Per germline, CDR1 MDHEN and CDR2 SYDVKM. The DNA of the CDR3 is TGTGCCAGCAAAAAAGAACAGGGTTATTCACCCCTCCACTTT. It specifies CASKKEQGYSPLHF.

This clonotype appeared a few times. The chain employs TRBV29-1 and TRBJ1-2, with TRBD1 matching over 12 bases. Germline loops: CDR1 SQVTM, CDR2 ANQGSEA. Germline trimming cut 4 bases from V and 12 bases from J; bases unmatched to any gene: 12. The CDR3 runs 14 residues. In DNA form, the CDR3 reads TGCAGCGTTGTAGGCCCGGGACAGGGGGCATCTGACACCTTC. Translating gives CSVVGPGQGASDTF. Full variable domain (missing parts from reference TRBV29-1 and TRBJ1-2): SAVISQKPSRDICQRGTSLTIQCQVDSQVTMMFWYRQQPGQSLTLIATANQGSEATYESGFVIDKFPISRPNLTFSTLTVSNMSPEDSSIYLCSVVGPGQGASDTFGSGTRLTVV.

This clonotype occurred a few times. The V call is TRBV7-2, the J call TRBJ2-7; tentatively, D is TRBD2 (7 bases). Deletions cut 5 bases from V and 7 bases from J, with 21 bases between. Germline V gene data show CDR1 as SGHTA and CDR2 as FQGNSA. The CDR3 loop spans 15 amino acids. Here the CDR3 DNA reads TGTGCCAGCAGCCTCTCGGCGGGGGCTGTGAGGGAGCAGTACTTC. Protein product: CASSLSAGAVREQYF.

This chain links TRBV4-3 with TRBJ1-1; 11 bases line up with TRBD1. The CDR3 length is 17 residues. From germline, CDR1 is LGHNA and CDR2 YSLEER. V gave up 0 bases and J gave up 4 bases; unmatched junction bases: 7. The CDR3 is CASSQDGQGASGTEAFF. CDR3 coding DNA: TGCGCCAGCAGCCAAGATGGACAGGGGGCGTCGGGCACTGAAGCTTTCTTT.

J is TRBJ2-6 and V is TRBV14; D is undetermined. The CDR3 contains 14 residues. The V end lost 6 bases, the J end lost 4 bases, and 10 bases lay between the germline ends. CDR1 and CDR2 (germline): SGHDN, FVKESK. CDR3 sequence reads: CASSGVLGANVLTF. CDR3 in DNA: TGTGCCAGCAGTGGGGTATTGGGGGCCAACGTCCTGACTTTC.

The chain employs TRBV7-8 and TRBJ2-5, with TRBD1 matching 11 bases. In germline, CDR1 is SGHVS, CDR2 FQNEAQ. The CDR3 sequence is 16 residues long. The J segment lost 5 bases and the V segment lost 3 bases, leaving 8 bases of the junction unmatched. The CDR3 region has the DNA TGTGCCAGCAGCTTTGACTGGACAGGGGGCCAGGAGACCCAGTACTTC. Its translation is CASSFDWTGGQETQYF.